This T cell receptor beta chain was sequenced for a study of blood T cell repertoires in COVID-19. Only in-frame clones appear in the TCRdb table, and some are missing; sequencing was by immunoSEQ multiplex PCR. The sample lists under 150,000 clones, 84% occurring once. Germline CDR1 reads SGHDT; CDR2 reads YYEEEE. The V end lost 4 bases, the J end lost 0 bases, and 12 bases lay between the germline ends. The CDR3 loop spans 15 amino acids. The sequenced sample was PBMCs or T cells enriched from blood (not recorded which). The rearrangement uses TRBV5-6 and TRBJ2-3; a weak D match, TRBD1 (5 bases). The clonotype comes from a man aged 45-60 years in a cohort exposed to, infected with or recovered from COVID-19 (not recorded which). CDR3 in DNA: TGTGCCAGCAGCCTAAGACAGAAGAGCACAGATACGCAGTATTTT. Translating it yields CASSLRQKSTDTQYF.